This entry lists 18 T cell receptor beta chains sequenced from one sample in a study of cytomegalovirus exposure and HLA in healthy donors. The PCR had 60 Vbeta and 13 Jbeta primers. Sequencing was performed with immunoSEQ multiplex PCR; in TCRdb, only in-frame clones are kept and a portion is missing. The sample has 150,000 to 200,000 clones, roughly four fifths seen once. The specimen sequenced was PBMCs. Receptors originate from a male donor in good health and CMV-seropositive.

The rearrangement links TRBV4-1 to TRBJ1-4, with D unclear. The CDR3 length is 14 residues. With 7 bases removed from V and 0 bases from J, the gap between germline ends came to 9 bases. Germline loops: CDR1 MGHRA, CDR2 YSYEKL. The CDR3 DNA follows: TGCGCCAGCAAAGCCAGGTCAACTAATGAAAAACTGTTTTTT. Translating gives CASKARSTNEKLFF.

The chain recombines TRBV6-5 with TRBJ1-2; 8 bases fit TRBD1. Germline CDR1 MNHEY, CDR2 SVGAGI. Losses at the gene ends were 7 bases for V and 4 bases for J; bases not matched to a gene: 5. The CDR3 extends over 13 amino acids. In DNA form, the CDR3 reads TGTGCCAGCACAGGGGGCTTCGGCTATGGCTACACCTTC. As protein: CASTGGFGYGYTF.

This chain joins TRBV5-4 and TRBJ1-5; perhaps TRBD1 as D (5 bases). Germline V CDR1 and CDR2: SGHNT, YYREEE (reference sequence). The CDR3 extends over 14 amino acids. V lost 0 bases and J 9 bases, leaving 13 bases between the germline ends. CDR3 residues: CASSLDGGTRPQHF. CDR3 bases: TGTGCCAGCAGCTTGGATGGGGGGACCCGGCCCCAGCATTTT. Full variable domain (remainder filled in from reference TRBV5-4 and TRBJ1-5): ETGVTQSPTHLIKTRGQQVTLRCSSQSGHNTVSWYQQALGQGPQFIFQYYREEENGRGNFPPRFSGLQFPNYSSELNVNALELDDSALYLCASSLDGGTRPQHFGDGTRLSIL.

The V and J genes are TRBV30 and TRBJ1-3; no clear D. Per germline, CDR1 GTSNPN and CDR2 SVGIG (reference sequence). Trimming removed 2 bases from V and 4 bases from J, with 9 bases in between. This CDR3 region has 13 residues. CDR3 sequence: CAWSSGIGNTIYF. DNA for the CDR3: TGTGCCTGGAGTTCGGGGATCGGAAACACCATATATTTT.

A few counts support this clone. V gene TRBV6-6 combines with J gene TRBJ1-1; 7 bases are shared with TRBD1. Germline trimming cut 2 bases from V and 0 bases from J; bases unmatched to any gene: 6. Germline CDR1 is MNHNY and CDR2 is SVGAGI (reference sequence). This CDR3 has 16 residues. In DNA, the CDR3 is TGTGCCAGCAGTTACGGGGACAGACTTATGAACACTGAAGCTTTCTTT. Its protein product is CASSYGDRLMNTEAFF.

The rearrangement joins TRBV18 to TRBJ1-4; 9 nucleotides align to TRBD1. The germline CDR1 and CDR2 sequences are KGHSH and LQKENI. This CDR3 is built from 16 residues. V lost 0 bases and J lost 6; bases outside the gene matches: 5. The chain's CDR3 is CASSPPTGTGYEKLFF. In nucleotides, the CDR3 is TGTGCCAGCTCACCACCGACCGGGACAGGGTATGAAAAACTGTTTTTT.

This sequence joins TRBV7-2 and TRBJ1-4, with D perhaps matching TRBD1 (6 bases). Per the germline V gene, CDR1 is SGHTA and CDR2 is FQGNSA. V was cut by 5 bases and J by 4 bases, with 11 bases left in between. The CDR3 has 14 amino acids. CDR3 sequence reads: CASSAGQNNEKLFF. DNA of the CDR3: TGTGCCAGCAGCGCAGGACAGAATAATGAAAAACTGTTTTTT.

The CDR3 sequence is CASSHSPSSTNEKLFF. Here the CDR3 DNA reads TGCGCCAGCAGCCATTCCCCGAGTTCAACTAATGAAAAACTGTTTTTT. This chain connects TRBV4-3 to TRBJ1-4; D unclear. V was shortened by 3 bases and J by 0 bases, with 11 bases between the two germline ends. CDR3 length equals 16 residues. The germline gives CDR1 LGHNA, CDR2 YSLEER.

The chain has TRBV28 and TRBJ2-5; D is uncertain. V lost 6 bases and J 4 bases, leaving 9 bases between the germline ends. The CDR3 is made up of 12 amino acids. The germline gives CDR1 MDHEN, CDR2 SYDVKM. CDR3 sequence: CASRPRRETQYF. In DNA, the CDR3 is TGTGCCAGCAGGCCGAGGAGAGAGACCCAGTACTTC.

The V and J genes are TRBV4-3 and TRBJ2-5, with a weak D call TRBD2 (5 bases). Germline values: CDR1 LGHNA, CDR2 YSLEER. The CDR3 is 13 residues long. The V end lost 1 base, the J end lost 5 bases, and 8 bases lay between the germline ends. In nucleotides, the CDR3 is TGCGCCAGCAGCCAAGTACGGGGTGAGACCCAGTACTTC. Translation gives CASSQVRGETQYF.

Worth noting for this clone: A read error may account for a junction end that differs from germline. V is TRBV10-1 and J is TRBJ2-4; 11 bases match TRBD2. Germline CDR1 WNHNN, CDR2 SYGVQD (reference sequence). The CDR3 sequence is 16 residues long. For the CDR3, the DNA is TGCGCCAGCAGTGAGGAACTAGCGGGAGCCAAAAACAGTCAGTACTTC. It translates to CASSEELAGAKNSQYF.

This clone was found once. The rearrangement joins TRBV2 to TRBJ1-1; no reliable D call. Germline V gives CDR1 SNHLY, CDR2 FYNNEI. V was pared by 2 bases and J by 2 bases, with 6 bases between. This CDR3 comprises 13 residues. The CDR3 coding sequence is TGTGCCAGCAGTGAACTGCTAAACACTGAAGCTTTCTTT. This encodes CASSELLNTEAFF. Filled out from reference TRBV2 and TRBJ1-1, the complete variable domain reads EPEVTQTPSHQVTQMGQEVILRCVPISNHLYFYWYRQILGQKVEFLVSFYNNEISEKSEIFDDQFSVERPDGSNFTLKIRSTKLEDSAMYFCASSELLNTEAFFGQGTRLTVV.

Only one count was recorded for this clone. The chain is built from TRBV5-1 and TRBJ2-2; 10 nucleotides line up with TRBD1. The germline gives CDR1 SGHRS, CDR2 YFSETQ. V lost 4 bases and J lost 6; bases outside the gene matches: 6. The CDR3 is 15 residues long. CDR3 sequence reads: CASSVTGGIAGELFF. The CDR3 bases are TGCGCCAGCAGCGTGACAGGGGGCATCGCCGGGGAGCTGTTTTTT.

The chain uses TRBV14 and TRBJ2-3; 9 nucleotides align to TRBD1. Germline-derived CDR1 and CDR2 are SGHDN and FVKESK. The CDR3 extends over 12 amino acids. V dropped 8 bases and J dropped 9; count of bases not matched to a gene: 6. DNA of the CDR3: TGTGCCAGCGGACAGGGGCCTGCCACGCAGTATTTT. Translated: CASGQGPATQYF.

This clone was observed a few times. The rearrangement links TRBV7-8 to TRBJ1-4; TRBD1 matches at 9 bases. The CDR3 is 17 amino acids. From germline, CDR1 is SGHVS and CDR2 FQNEAQ. Trimming cost V 1 base and J 5 bases; bases outside gene matches: 8. The CDR3 sequence: CASSLGGTGTNNEKLFF. The CDR3 coding sequence is TGTGCCAGCAGCTTAGGAGGGACAGGGACCAACAATGAAAAACTGTTTTTT.

The chain combines TRBV12-5 with TRBJ2-2, with 7 bases fitting TRBD2. V shed 4 bases and J 5 bases; nucleotides not matched to a gene: 13. CDR3 length: 17 amino acids. Per germline, CDR1 LGHNT and CDR2 FRNRAP. CDR3 DNA sequence: TGTGCTAGTGGTTCGGCAATTGGGGCTAGCGGAACCGGGGAGCTGTTTTTT. Protein sequence: CASGSAIGASGTGELFF.

In this sample, this clone turned up once. The chain is built from TRBV30 and TRBJ1-2, with 7 bases fitting TRBD1. CDR3 length: 11 residues. The ends lost 7 bases at V and 2 bases at J; junction bases unmatched: 1. CDR1 GTSNPN and CDR2 SVGIG come from the germline V gene (reference sequence). The CDR3 is CASGQNYGYTF. DNA of the CDR3: TGTGCCTCGGGACAGAACTATGGCTACACCTTC.

This chain uses TRBV4-3 with TRBJ2-7; TRBD2 might be the D (6 bases). Trimming shortened V by 3 bases and J by 4 bases, and 19 bases separated the two germline ends. Germline assignment: CDR1 LGHNA and CDR2 YSLEER. The CDR3 totals 16 residues. The CDR3 sequence is CASSQDATSRLYEQYF. The CDR3 DNA is TGCGCCAGCAGCCAGGACGCGACTAGTCGACTTTACGAGCAGTACTTC.